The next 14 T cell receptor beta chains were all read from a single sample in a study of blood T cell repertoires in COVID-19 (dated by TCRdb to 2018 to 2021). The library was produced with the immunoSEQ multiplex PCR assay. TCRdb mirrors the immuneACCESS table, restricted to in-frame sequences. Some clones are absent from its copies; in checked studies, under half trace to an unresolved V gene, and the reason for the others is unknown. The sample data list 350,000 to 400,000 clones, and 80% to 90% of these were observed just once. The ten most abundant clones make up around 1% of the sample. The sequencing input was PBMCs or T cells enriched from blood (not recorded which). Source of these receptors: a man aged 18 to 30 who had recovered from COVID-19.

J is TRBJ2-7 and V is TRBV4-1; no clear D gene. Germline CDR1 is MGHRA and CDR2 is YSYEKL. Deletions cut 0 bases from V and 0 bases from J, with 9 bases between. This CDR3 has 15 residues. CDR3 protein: CASSQDLRSSYEQYF. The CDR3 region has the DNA TGCGCCAGCAGCCAAGACCTTAGGAGCTCCTACGAGCAGTACTTC.

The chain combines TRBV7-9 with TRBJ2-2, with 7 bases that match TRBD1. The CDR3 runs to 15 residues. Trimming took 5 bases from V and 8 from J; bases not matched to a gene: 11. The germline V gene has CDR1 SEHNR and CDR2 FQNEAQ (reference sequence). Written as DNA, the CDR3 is TGTGCCAGCAGCCGGGACAGATCCCCCGGGGGGGAGCTGTTTTTT. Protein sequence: CASSRDRSPGGELFF. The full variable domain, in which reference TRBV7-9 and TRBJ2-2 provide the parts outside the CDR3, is DTGVSQNPRHKITKRGQNVTFRCDPISEHNRLYWYRQTLGQGPEFLTYFQNEAQLEKSRLLSDRFSAERPKGSFSTLEIQRTEQGDSAMYLCASSRDRSPGGELFFGEGSRLTVL.

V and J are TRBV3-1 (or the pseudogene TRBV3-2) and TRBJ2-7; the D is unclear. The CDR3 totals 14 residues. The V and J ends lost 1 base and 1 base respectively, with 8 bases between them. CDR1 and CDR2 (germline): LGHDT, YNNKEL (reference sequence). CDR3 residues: CASSQGAQSYEQYF. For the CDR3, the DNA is TGTGCCAGCAGCCAAGGAGCGCAATCCTACGAGCAGTACTTC.

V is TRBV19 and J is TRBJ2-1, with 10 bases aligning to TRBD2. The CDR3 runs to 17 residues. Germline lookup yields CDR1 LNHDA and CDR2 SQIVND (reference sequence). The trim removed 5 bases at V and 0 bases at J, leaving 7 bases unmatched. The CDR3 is CASSLGLARGSYNEQFF. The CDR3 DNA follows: TGTGCCAGTAGTCTGGGACTAGCGAGGGGCTCCTACAATGAGCAGTTCTTC.

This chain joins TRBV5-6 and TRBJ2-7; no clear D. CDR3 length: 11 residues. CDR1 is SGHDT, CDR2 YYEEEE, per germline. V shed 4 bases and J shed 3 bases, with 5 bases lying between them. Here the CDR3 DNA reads TGTGCCAGCAGCCGTTACTACGAGCAGTACTTC. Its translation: CASSRYYEQYF.

The CDR3, as DNA: TGTGCCACCAGTAATTGGGGGGGGTTGAGCAATCAGCCCCAGCATTTT. Encoded protein: CATSNWGGLSNQPQHF. The chain combines TRBV15 with TRBJ1-5; D is possibly TRBD1 (5 bases). CDR1 LNHNV and CDR2 YYDKDF come from the germline V gene (reference sequence). V was trimmed by 6 bases and J by 1 base, leaving 16 bases between them. The CDR3 has 16 amino acids.

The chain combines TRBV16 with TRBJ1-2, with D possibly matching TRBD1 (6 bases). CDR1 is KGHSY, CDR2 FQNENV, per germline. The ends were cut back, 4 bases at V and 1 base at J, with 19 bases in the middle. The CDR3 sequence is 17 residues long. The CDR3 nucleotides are TGTGCCAGCAGCCCCCCGGAGGGGGGGGCCCGTAACTATGGCTACACCTTC. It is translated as CASSPPEGGARNYGYTF.

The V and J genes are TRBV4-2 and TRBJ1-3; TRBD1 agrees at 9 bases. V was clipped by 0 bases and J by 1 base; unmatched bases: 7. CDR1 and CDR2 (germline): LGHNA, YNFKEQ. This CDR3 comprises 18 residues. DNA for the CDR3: TGTGCCAGCAGCCAAGATCGTAAACAGGGGGCGTCTGGAAACACCATATATTTT. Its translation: CASSQDRKQGASGNTIYF.

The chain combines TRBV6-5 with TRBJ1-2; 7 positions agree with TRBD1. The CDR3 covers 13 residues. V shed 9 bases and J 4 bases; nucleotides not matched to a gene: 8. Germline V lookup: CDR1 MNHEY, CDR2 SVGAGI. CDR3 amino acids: CASKQGPRYGYTF. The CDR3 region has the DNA TGTGCCAGTAAACAGGGGCCGCGCTATGGCTACACCTTC.

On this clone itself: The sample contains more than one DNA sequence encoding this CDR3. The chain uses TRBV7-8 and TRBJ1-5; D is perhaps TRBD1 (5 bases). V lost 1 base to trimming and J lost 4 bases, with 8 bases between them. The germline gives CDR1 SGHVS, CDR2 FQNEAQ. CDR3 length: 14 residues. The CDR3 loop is CASSLGAGNQPQHF. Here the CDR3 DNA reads TGTGCCAGCAGCTTAGGGGCAGGGAATCAGCCCCAGCATTTT.

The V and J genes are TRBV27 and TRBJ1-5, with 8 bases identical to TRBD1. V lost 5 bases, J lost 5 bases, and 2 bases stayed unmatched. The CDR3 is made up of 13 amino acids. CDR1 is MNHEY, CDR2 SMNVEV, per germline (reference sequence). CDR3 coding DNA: TGTGCCAGCAGTGTGACAGGGGATCAGCCCCAGCATTTT. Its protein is CASSVTGDQPQHF.

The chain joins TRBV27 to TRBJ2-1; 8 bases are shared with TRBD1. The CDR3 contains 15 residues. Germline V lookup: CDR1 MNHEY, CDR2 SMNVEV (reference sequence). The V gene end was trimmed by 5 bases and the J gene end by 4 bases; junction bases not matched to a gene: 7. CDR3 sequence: CASSLSGTGYNEQFF. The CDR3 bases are TGTGCCAGCAGTCTCTCCGGGACAGGTTACAATGAGCAGTTCTTC.

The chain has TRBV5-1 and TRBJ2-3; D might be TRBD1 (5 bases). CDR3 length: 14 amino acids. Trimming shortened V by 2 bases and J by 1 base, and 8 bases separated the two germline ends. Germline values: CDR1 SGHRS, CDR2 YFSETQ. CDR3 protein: CASSFDSGTDTQYF. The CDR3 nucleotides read TGCGCCAGCAGCTTCGACAGCGGCACAGATACGCAGTATTTT.

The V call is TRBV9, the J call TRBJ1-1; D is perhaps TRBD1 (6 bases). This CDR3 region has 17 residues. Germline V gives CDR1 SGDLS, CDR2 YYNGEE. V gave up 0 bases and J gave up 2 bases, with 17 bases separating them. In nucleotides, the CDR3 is TGTGCCAGCAGCGTAGCTCCTCACGACAGGAGAAACACTGAAGCTTTCTTT. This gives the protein CASSVAPHDRRNTEAFF.